The 13 T cell receptor beta chains in this list originate from one sample, sequenced in a study of T cells in Graves' hyperthyroidism and ophthalmopathy. Regions amplified from RNA transcripts were the TCR beta CDR3 regions. The HTBI primer set drove a first-round RT-PCR of the TCR CDR3. From the multiplex PCR reads, TCRdb called clonotypes with MiXCR, one entry per CDR3 protein. The sample has about 270,000 distinct CDR3 sequences; approximately 21% are singletons. Source material: blood. These receptors were taken from a man aged 30 to 39 with Graves' ophthalmopathy.

This clonotype showed up just a few times. The chain recombines TRBV2 with TRBJ1-2; D perhaps matches TRBD1 (6 bases). V dropped 6 bases and J dropped 7 bases, with 15 bases sitting between them. The CDR3 covers 13 residues. Per germline, CDR1 SNHLY and CDR2 FYNNEI. CDR3 sequence (DNA): TGTGCCAGCAGCCCCCCGGGAGGGGGTGGCTACACCTTC. It specifies CASSPPGGGGYTF.

This chain links TRBV7-2 with TRBJ1-6; D remains unclear. The V end was cut by 3 bases, the J end by 7 bases, with 16 bases between. CDR3 length: 16 amino acids. Germline lookup yields CDR1 SGHTA and CDR2 FQGNSA. DNA of the CDR3: TGTGCCAGCAGCTTGGGCCAGGCCTACCCAAATTCACCCCTCCACTTT. It yields the protein CASSLGQAYPNSPLHF. Supplemented by reference TRBV7-2 and TRBJ1-6, the full variable domain reads GAGVSQSPSNKVTEKGKDVELRCDPISGHTALYWYRQSLGQGLEFLIYFQGNSAPDKSGLPSDRFSAERTGGSVSTLTIQRTQQEDSAVYLCASSLGQAYPNSPLHFGNGTRLTVT.

This clonotype was seen many times. The rearrangement links TRBV5-1 to TRBJ1-2; D possibly corresponds to TRBD1 (6 bases). V was clipped by 5 bases and J by 3 bases, with 14 bases between them. CDR1 SGHRS and CDR2 YFSETQ come from the germline V gene. This CDR3 spans 14 amino acids. The CDR3 DNA is TGCGCCAGCAGTCGACAGGAAGTGGACTATGGCTACACCTTC. Encoded protein: CASSRQEVDYGYTF.

The genes are TRBV7-9 and TRBJ2-7; perhaps TRBD1 as D (7 bases). V was cut by 8 bases and J by 6 bases, with 14 bases left in between. Germline values: CDR1 SEHNR, CDR2 FQNEAQ (reference sequence). The CDR3 sequence is 12 residues long. The DNA of the CDR3 is TGTGCCAGCGGCAGGGGGGTGGGCGAGCAGTACTTC. Translated, it gives CASGRGVGEQYF.

The V call is TRBV7-9, the J call TRBJ2-6, with TRBD2 as a possible D gene (6 bases). The V and J ends lost 5 bases and 0 bases respectively, with 20 bases between them. There are 19 residues in the CDR3. The germline CDR1 and CDR2 sequences are SEHNR and FQNEAQ (reference sequence). CDR3 in DNA: TGTGCCAGCAGCCCGTCTCGGCGGACTATCAGCTCTGGGGCCAACGTCCTGACTTTC. It translates to CASSPSRRTISSGANVLTF.

The V gene is TRBV6-1, the J gene TRBJ2-6, with D perhaps matching TRBD2 (6 bases). Trimming cost V 5 bases and J 0 bases, with 14 bases left between them. Germline V CDR1 and CDR2: MNHNS, SASEGT. This CDR3 is 17 amino acids long. The CDR3 bases are TGTGCCAGCAGTCTTTATCGGGAGTCCTCTGGGGCCAACGTCCTGACTTTC. It is translated as CASSLYRESSGANVLTF.

This clonotype was observed many times. The chain carries TRBV5-1 and TRBJ1-1; 9 positions agree with TRBD1. Germline CDR1 is SGHRS and CDR2 is YFSETQ. Unmatched junction bases numbered 9, after V lost 4 bases and J lost 11 bases. The CDR3 runs to 13 residues. In DNA form, the CDR3 reads TGCGCCAGCAGCGGGACAGGGACGCCCGCTGCTTTCTTT. It is translated as CASSGTGTPAAFF.

V usage is TRBV6-1 and J usage is TRBJ1-5; 7 bases agree with TRBD1. With 10 bases clipped from V and 4 bases from J, the junction kept 16 bases outside the gene matches. This CDR3 comprises 16 residues. Per the germline V gene, CDR1 is MNHNS and CDR2 is SASEGT. The CDR3 spells CATRDRGVAGNQPQHF. The DNA of the CDR3 is TGTGCCACCCGGGACAGAGGAGTAGCAGGGAATCAGCCCCAGCATTTT.

The table lists this clonotype with a few counts. The chain combines TRBV7-2 with TRBJ2-3; possibly TRBD2 for D (5 bases). V lost 5 bases and J lost 1, with 13 bases in between. Looked up from germline, CDR1 is SGHTA and CDR2 is FQGNSA. This CDR3 region has 15 residues. The CDR3 protein is CASSPSGSRTDTQYF. CDR3 in DNA: TGTGCCAGCAGCCCAAGCGGTTCTCGCACAGATACGCAGTATTTT. The full variable domain, its missing parts supplied by reference TRBV7-2 and TRBJ2-3, is GAGVSQSPSNKVTEKGKDVELRCDPISGHTALYWYRQSLGQGLEFLIYFQGNSAPDKSGLPSDRFSAERTGGSVSTLTIQRTQQEDSAVYLCASSPSGSRTDTQYFGPGTRLTVL.

The chain uses TRBV10-3 and TRBJ2-1; D unclear. This CDR3 has 15 residues. CDR1 ENHRY and CDR2 SYGVKD come from the germline V gene. V was trimmed by 7 bases and J by 3 bases, leaving 16 bases between them. Here the CDR3 DNA reads TGTGCCATCAACCCCGGTAGTAGAAGCTACAATGAGCAGTTCTTC. Translation gives CAINPGSRSYNEQFF.

A note on this clonotype: A read error may produce the germline difference seen at one junction end. The chain employs TRBV30 and TRBJ2-5, with 9 positions matching TRBD1. The germline V gene encodes CDR1 GTSNPN and CDR2 SVGIG (reference sequence). The CDR3 is 14 amino acids. DNA for the CDR3: TGTGCCTGGAGTGGACAGGGGGTTGAAGAGGCCCAGTACTTC. Protein product: CAWSGQGVEEAQYF.

Only a few counts were recorded for this clonotype. This CDR3 is CASRLGLAGGYEQYF. CDR3 coding DNA: TGCGCCAGCAGACTGGGGTTAGCGGGAGGCTACGAGCAGTACTTC. This chain connects TRBV10-2 to TRBJ2-7, with TRBD2 matching over 10 bases. The CDR3 contains 15 residues. The junction had 8 bases not matched to a gene; V was cut back by 6 bases and J by 3 bases. Germline V CDR1 and CDR2: WSHSY, SAAADI.

CDR3 loop: CASSPGYGDNQPQHF. In DNA, the CDR3 is TGTGCCAGCTCACCAGGATATGGAGACAATCAGCCCCAGCATTTT. The chain carries TRBV18 and TRBJ1-5; D not resolved. Per germline, CDR1 KGHSH and CDR2 LQKENI. This CDR3 contains 15 residues. The germline V and J ends were trimmed by 2 bases and 3 bases, with 11 bases remaining between them.